Below are 12 T cell receptor beta chains sequenced from a single sample in a study of blood T cell repertoires in COVID-19. The method was immunoSEQ multiplex PCR; TCRdb's version includes in-frame clones alone and lacks a portion of them. This table has some 340,000 clones, 87% appearing once. Sequences were obtained from PBMCs or T cells enriched from blood (not recorded which). Receptors originate from a woman aged 25 to 39 who had recovered from COVID-19.

The genes are TRBV5-1 and TRBJ1-2, with a weak D call TRBD1 (6 bases). V was clipped by 4 bases and J by 6 bases, with 16 bases between them. The CDR3 extends over 14 amino acids. Per the germline V gene, CDR1 is SGHRS and CDR2 is YFSETQ. The CDR3 bases are TGCGCCAGCAGCCCCGCGGGGGGGGCCCATGGCTACACCTTC. Translated, it gives CASSPAGGAHGYTF.

This chain connects TRBV14 to TRBJ2-5, with 7 bases lining up with TRBD2. Germline lookup yields CDR1 SGHDN and CDR2 FVKESK. The trim removed 0 bases at V and 2 bases at J, leaving 6 bases unmatched. The length of the CDR3 is 16 residues. CDR3 coding DNA: TGTGCCAGCAGCCAAGAGTGGGGGGGTAAGCAAGAGACCCAGTACTTC. Protein sequence: CASSQEWGGKQETQYF.

V usage is TRBV28 and J usage is TRBJ2-3; D uncertain. Germline values: CDR1 MDHEN, CDR2 SYDVKM. Trimming took off 6 bases at V and 2 bases at J, with 12 bases between the two ends. This CDR3 has 14 residues. CDR3 sequence: CASSFSRSTDTQYF. CDR3 nucleotides: TGTGCCAGCAGCTTCTCCCGGTCCACAGATACGCAGTATTTT.

Comment on this clone: At one of its ends the junction is not consistent with the germline gene, which may arise from a read error. This rearrangement joins TRBV29-1 to TRBJ1-2; 10 nucleotides match TRBD1. The CDR3 loop spans 15 amino acids. Looked up from germline, CDR1 is SQVTM and CDR2 is ANQGSEA. CDR3 coding DNA: TGCAGCGTAGAAGAACCCCGGACAGGGGGCTATGGCTACACCTTC. It translates to CSVEEPRTGGYGYTF.

The table lists this clone with a few counts. This chain links TRBV16 with TRBJ2-7; 12 positions match TRBD2. From germline, CDR1 is KGHSY and CDR2 FQNENV. The CDR3 contains 15 residues. V lost 0 bases to trimming and J lost 5 bases; unmatched junction nucleotides: 2. In DNA form, the CDR3 reads TGTGCCAGCAGCCAATCGCGACTAGCGGGGGACGAGCAGTACTTC. Its translation is CASSQSRLAGDEQYF. Full variable domain (remainder filled in from reference TRBV16 and TRBJ2-7): GEEVAQTPKHLVRGEGQKAKLYCAPIKGHSYVFWYQQVLKNEFKFLISFQNENVFDETGMPKERFSAKCLPNSPCSLEIQATKLEDSAVYFCASSQSRLAGDEQYFGPGTRLTVT.

This rearrangement joins TRBV9 to TRBJ2-1, with 7 bases identical to TRBD1. Germline V lookup: CDR1 SGDLS, CDR2 YYNGEE. The CDR3 has 15 amino acids. V lost 4 bases to trimming and J lost 2 bases; unmatched junction nucleotides: 6. Written as DNA, the CDR3 is TGTGCCAGCAGCCCAGGGACAGCTGCCTACAATGAGCAGTTCTTC. It encodes CASSPGTAAYNEQFF. Drawing the rest from reference TRBV9 and TRBJ2-1, the complete variable domain is DSGVTQTPKHLITATGQRVTLRCSPRSGDLSVYWYQQSLDQGLQFLIQYYNGEERAKGNILERFSAQQFPDLHSELNLSSLELGDSALYFCASSPGTAAYNEQFFGPGTRLTVL.

This clone has only one observation. The chain carries TRBV5-1 and TRBJ2-1, with 8 bases identical to TRBD1. The CDR3 is 14 residues long. Germline V gives CDR1 SGHRS, CDR2 YFSETQ. V gave up 4 bases and J gave up 4 bases; unmatched junction bases: 4. CDR3 bases: TGCGCCAGCAGCCTACAGGGGGATTACAATGAGCAGTTCTTC. Its translation is CASSLQGDYNEQFF.

This rearrangement joins TRBV10-2 to TRBJ1-2; 7 positions match TRBD1. The CDR3 length is 14 residues. The ends lost 6 bases at V and 8 bases at J; junction bases unmatched: 12. The germline CDR1 and CDR2 sequences are WSHSY and SAAADI. Here the CDR3 reads CASRGGQWVGGYTF. CDR3 DNA sequence: TGCGCCAGCAGGGGGGGACAGTGGGTTGGAGGCTACACCTTC.

This chain joins TRBV2 and TRBJ1-2; D uncertain. The V end lost 3 bases, the J end lost 5 bases, and 10 bases lay between the germline ends. Germline V gene sequence: CDR1 SNHLY, CDR2 FYNNEI. The CDR3 covers 13 residues. The CDR3 spells CASSEVRSYGYTF. CDR3 sequence (DNA): TGTGCCAGCAGTGAGGTCAGGTCTTATGGCTACACCTTC.

J is TRBJ1-1 and V is TRBV6-1; 8 bases map to TRBD1. CDR1 and CDR2 from the germline V gene are MNHNS and SASEGT. This CDR3 contains 15 residues. V lost 3 bases, J lost 5 bases, and 8 bases stayed unmatched. DNA of the CDR3: TGTGCCAGCAGTGACAACAGGGGGGCGGGAACTGAAGCTTTCTTT. Its translation: CASSDNRGAGTEAFF.

The V and J genes are TRBV28 and TRBJ2-3; a possible D gene is TRBD1 (5 bases). Germline V gene sequence: CDR1 MDHEN, CDR2 SYDVKM. V dropped 3 bases and J dropped 3 bases, with 7 bases sitting between them. The CDR3 consists of 13 residues. The CDR3 DNA follows: TGTGCCAGCAGTTTGGCAGGGACAGATACGCAGTATTTT. This sequence encodes CASSLAGTDTQYF.

The CDR3 coding sequence is TGTGCCAGTAGTCCTCCAGGGGCAACTAATGAAAAACTGTTTTTT. Translation gives CASSPPGATNEKLFF. The chain joins TRBV19 to TRBJ1-4; D perhaps matches TRBD1 (6 bases). The germline V gene encodes CDR1 LNHDA and CDR2 SQIVND (reference sequence). CDR3 length equals 15 residues. Trimming stripped 5 bases from V and 0 bases from J, with 10 bases between. Full variable domain (missing parts from reference TRBV19 and TRBJ1-4): DGGITQSPKYLFRKEGQNVTLSCEQNLNHDAMYWYRQDPGQGLRLIYYSQIVNDFQKGDIAEGYSVSREKKESFPLTVTSAQKNPTAFYLCASSPPGATNEKLFFGSGTQLSVL.